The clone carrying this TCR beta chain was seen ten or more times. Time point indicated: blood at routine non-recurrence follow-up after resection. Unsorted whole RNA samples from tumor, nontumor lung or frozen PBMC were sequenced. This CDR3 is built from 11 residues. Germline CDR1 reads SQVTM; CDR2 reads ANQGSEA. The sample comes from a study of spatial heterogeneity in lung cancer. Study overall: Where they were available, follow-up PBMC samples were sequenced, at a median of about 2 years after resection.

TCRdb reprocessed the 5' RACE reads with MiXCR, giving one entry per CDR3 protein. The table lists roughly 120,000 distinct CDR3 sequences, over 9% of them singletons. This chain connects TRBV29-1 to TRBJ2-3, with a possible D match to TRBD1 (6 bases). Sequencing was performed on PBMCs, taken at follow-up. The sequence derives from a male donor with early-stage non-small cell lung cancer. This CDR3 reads CSGQSLDTQYF. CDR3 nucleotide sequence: TGCAGTGGACAGAGTCTGGATACGCAGTATTTT.